One sample yielded the 29 T cell receptor beta chains listed below, sequenced in a study of blood T cell repertoires in COVID-19. Repertoires were generated with immunoSEQ multiplex PCR, while TCRdb's copy carries only in-frame clones and drops some. The sample lists hundreds of thousands of clones; 70% to 90% were seen once. The sample was peripheral blood. All receptors derive from a woman aged 18-30 years who had recovered from COVID-19.

This clone was seen once. Here the CDR3 DNA reads TGCGCCAGCAATGGGGGCTTGGGGTATCGTGAAGCTTTCTTT. It translates to CASNGGLGYREAFF. V usage is TRBV10-1 and J usage is TRBJ1-1; tentative D call: TRBD1 (6 bases). CDR3 length equals 14 residues. Germline loops: CDR1 WNHNN, CDR2 SYGVQD (reference sequence). Trimming removed 7 bases at V and 7 bases at J, with 19 bases between.

This clone has only a few counts. CDR3 in DNA: TGTGCCAGCAGCCATGACAGGGGTGTAAATACTGAAGCTTTCTTT. It specifies CASSHDRGVNTEAFF. The chain links TRBV13 to TRBJ1-1; 8 bases map to TRBD1. V lost 5 bases and J lost 5; bases outside the gene matches: 10. The CDR3 totals 15 residues. Germline V gene lookup returns CDR1 PRHDT and CDR2 FYEKMQ (reference sequence).

The chain uses TRBV7-2 and TRBJ2-7; 8 bases align to TRBD2. The CDR3 is 12 residues long. Looked up from germline, CDR1 is SGHTA and CDR2 is FQGNSA. The V segment lost 6 bases and the J segment 12 bases; nucleotides outside the gene matches: 10. The CDR3 here is CASSRTSGGRYF. The CDR3 DNA follows: TGTGCCAGCAGTCGAACTAGCGGTGGCCGGTACTTC.

This clone occurred a few times. The V gene is TRBV10-3, the J gene TRBJ1-6, with unresolved D. V was cut by 6 bases and J by 0 bases, with 9 bases left in between. This CDR3 is built from 15 residues. Germline V lookup: CDR1 ENHRY, CDR2 SYGVKD. The CDR3 loop is CAISPGSSYNSPLHF. The CDR3, as DNA: TGTGCCATCAGCCCCGGGAGCTCCTATAATTCACCCCTCCACTTT.

The J gene is TRBJ2-5, the V gene TRBV5-6, with no clear D. Trimming took 1 base from V and 2 from J, leaving 6 bases between them. CDR1 is SGHDT, CDR2 YYEEEE, per germline. This CDR3 region has 13 residues. DNA for the CDR3: TGTGCCAGCAGCTTGTTTATTCAAGAGACCCAGTACTTC. Translation: CASSLFIQETQYF.

This chain links TRBV18 with TRBJ2-7, with 10 bases lining up with TRBD1. Trimming took 5 bases from V and 5 from J; bases not matched to a gene: 9. Germline V gene lookup returns CDR1 KGHSH and CDR2 LQKENI. This CDR3 has 15 residues. CDR3 residues: CASSSGTGEFNEQYF. In nucleotides, the CDR3 is TGTGCCAGCTCATCCGGGACAGGGGAATTTAACGAGCAGTACTTC.

The rearrangement links TRBV4-2 to TRBJ2-3, with D possibly being TRBD2 (6 bases). The CDR3 runs to 14 residues. Germline CDR1 and CDR2: LGHNA and YNFKEQ. The germline V and J ends were trimmed by 5 bases and 1 base, with 10 bases remaining between them. The CDR3 nucleotides read TGTGCCAGCAGCGATGGCGGGGGCACAGATACGCAGTATTTT. This gives the protein CASSDGGGTDTQYF.

The genes are TRBV19 and TRBJ2-1; the D gene is possibly TRBD2 (5 bases). V lost 7 bases and J lost 0, with 16 bases in between. Germline V gene sequence: CDR1 LNHDA, CDR2 SQIVND (reference sequence). The CDR3 contains 16 residues. CDR3 sequence (DNA): TGTGCCAGTACCCCAATAGCGTTCAGCTCCTACAATGAGCAGTTCTTC. Translating gives CASTPIAFSSYNEQFF.

This chain uses TRBV5-1 with TRBJ2-5, with a weak D call TRBD1 (6 bases). Looked up from germline, CDR1 is SGHRS and CDR2 is YFSETQ. The CDR3 consists of 17 residues. Trimming left V 4 bases short and J 5 bases short, with 24 bases between. CDR3 protein: CASSQPIHGQRTETQYF. The CDR3 region has the DNA TGCGCCAGCAGCCAACCCATACACGGACAGCGCACGGAGACCCAGTACTTC.

V and J are TRBV5-5 and TRBJ2-1, with D perhaps matching TRBD2 (6 bases). CDR1 and CDR2 (germline): SGHKS, YYEKEE (reference sequence). V lost 5 bases to trimming and J lost 8 bases, with 17 bases between them. This CDR3 contains 14 residues. CDR3: CASRAGLPQDEQFF. As DNA, the CDR3 is TGTGCCAGCAGGGCGGGACTTCCCCAGGATGAGCAGTTCTTC.

CDR3: CASSQDLRGQMRNTQYF. The CDR3 nucleotides read TGCGCCAGCAGCCAAGATCTAAGAGGGCAAATGAGGAATACGCAGTATTTT. The V call is TRBV4-1, the J call TRBJ2-3; tentative D call: TRBD2 (5 bases). Deletions cut 0 bases from V and 7 bases from J, with 20 bases between. CDR3 length: 17 residues. Per germline, CDR1 MGHRA and CDR2 YSYEKL.

The chain is built from TRBV11-2 and TRBJ2-1; tentatively, D is TRBD1 (5 bases). Trimming removed 5 bases at V and 9 bases at J, with 14 bases between. CDR3 size: 13 residues. CDR1 and CDR2 from the germline V gene are SGHAT and FQNNGV. CDR3 in DNA: TGTGCCAGCAGCCCCTCTAGGGGTGGTGAGCAGTTCTTC. It is translated as CASSPSRGGEQFF.

In its sample, this clone was seen once. CDR3 in amino acids: CASSSGRDSPSYEQYF. CDR3 bases: TGTGCCAGCAGCTCTGGCCGGGACTCCCCTTCCTACGAGCAGTACTTC. The chain employs TRBV7-9 and TRBJ2-7, with a weak D call TRBD2 (6 bases). V lost 4 bases to trimming and J lost 1 base, with 17 bases between them. This CDR3 spans 16 amino acids. CDR1 and CDR2 from the germline V gene are SEHNR and FQNEAQ (reference sequence).

V and J are TRBV5-6 and TRBJ2-3; 8 nucleotides match TRBD2. With V trimmed by 0 bases and J by 2 bases, 5 bases remained unmatched. Germline V gene sequence: CDR1 SGHDT, CDR2 YYEEEE. CDR3 size: 16 residues. The DNA for the CDR3 is TGTGCCAGCAGCTTGGAGCGGGAGAAATACACAGATACGCAGTATTTT. It codes for CASSLEREKYTDTQYF.

This clone has just a few counts. The chain recombines TRBV6-2 or TRBV6-3 with TRBJ2-3; 11 bases agree with TRBD2. This CDR3 region has 15 residues. Germline-derived CDR1 and CDR2 are MNHEY and SVGEGT. V shed 5 bases and J 5 bases; nucleotides not matched to a gene: 6. CDR3 loop: CASSQNLAGGDTQYF. CDR3 coding DNA: TGTGCCAGCAGTCAGAACCTAGCGGGGGGAGATACGCAGTATTTT.

This chain links TRBV18 with TRBJ2-1; D may be TRBD2 (5 bases). The CDR3 runs to 16 residues. V lost 6 bases and J 4 bases, leaving 19 bases between the germline ends. Germline lookup yields CDR1 KGHSH and CDR2 LQKENI. The CDR3 protein is CASSRLSLANYNEQFF. CDR3 in DNA: TGTGCCAGCTCTCGACTTAGTCTAGCTAATTACAATGAGCAGTTCTTC.

The chain carries TRBV29-1 and TRBJ2-2, with D perhaps TRBD1 (5 bases). This CDR3 has 14 amino acids. Germline CDR1 SQVTM, CDR2 ANQGSEA. V lost 5 bases and J lost 1, with 11 bases in between. The CDR3 loop is CSVRQIQNTGELFF. The CDR3 bases are TGCAGCGTTCGACAGATACAGAACACCGGGGAGCTGTTTTTT.

CDR3 DNA sequence: TGTGCCAGCAGCTTCCCGACTAGCGGGAGCTACAATGAGCAGTTCTTC. It translates to CASSFPTSGSYNEQFF. The chain links TRBV5-6 to TRBJ2-1; TRBD2 agrees at 12 bases. The CDR3 runs 16 residues. Germline CDR1 and CDR2: SGHDT and YYEEEE. V lost 2 bases, J lost 3 bases, and 3 bases stayed unmatched.

This clone was seen a handful of times. The chain couples TRBV18 to TRBJ2-2; tentatively, D is TRBD1 (5 bases). This CDR3 comprises 16 residues. Trimming removed 1 base at V and 3 bases at J, with 12 bases between. The V gene's germline CDR1 is KGHSH and CDR2 LQKENI. CDR3 DNA sequence: TGTGCCAGCTCACCACGGACACTCAGGGACACCGGGGAGCTGTTTTTT. Translating gives CASSPRTLRDTGELFF.

This clone was counted a single time. The V call is TRBV6-5, the J call TRBJ2-1, with D uncertain. Germline CDR1 and CDR2: MNHEY and SVGAGI. The germline V and J ends were trimmed by 0 bases and 8 bases, with 5 bases remaining between them. There are 12 residues in the CDR3. The CDR3 region has the DNA TGTGCCAGCAGTTACTCGTTCGATGAGCAGTTCTTC. Protein sequence: CASSYSFDEQFF.

The chain employs TRBV5-6 and TRBJ1-3; TRBD1 matches 7 bases. Germline CDR1 reads SGHDT; CDR2 reads YYEEEE. The CDR3 extends over 15 amino acids. The V and J ends lost 4 bases and 0 bases, in that order; junction bases with no gene match: 4. For the CDR3, the DNA is TGTGCCAGCAGCCTGGGGACAGCCTCTGGAAACACCATATATTTT. It encodes CASSLGTASGNTIYF. The full variable domain, rest sourced from reference TRBV5-6 and TRBJ1-3, is DAGVTQSPTHLIKTRGQQVTLRCSPKSGHDTVSWYQQALGQGPQFIFQYYEEEERQRGNFPDRFSGHQFPNYSSELNVNALLLGDSALYLCASSLGTASGNTIYFGEGSWLTVV.

V usage is TRBV25-1 and J usage is TRBJ2-7; 7 nucleotides match TRBD2. V lost 6 bases, J lost 3 bases, and 5 bases stayed unmatched. Germline CDR1 and CDR2: MGHDK and SYGVNS. This CDR3 region has 13 residues. CDR3 loop: CASSWGGNYEQYF. The CDR3 DNA is TGTGCCAGCAGCTGGGGGGGGAACTACGAGCAGTACTTC.

This sequence joins TRBV18 and TRBJ1-1; D is unresolved. Trimming took off 6 bases at V and 8 bases at J, with 13 bases between the two ends. The CDR3 covers 12 residues. Germline V lookup: CDR1 KGHSH, CDR2 LQKENI. The CDR3 spells CASSPDGEEAFF. CDR3 nucleotide sequence: TGTGCCAGCTCTCCCGACGGGGAAGAAGCTTTCTTT.

The chain links TRBV3-1 (or the pseudogene TRBV3-2) to TRBJ1-2; 9 positions match TRBD1. Trimming at V came to 1 base and at J to 5 bases, leaving 2 bases not matched to a gene. This CDR3 spans 14 amino acids. The V gene's germline CDR1 is LGHDT and CDR2 YNNKEL (reference sequence). The CDR3 spells CASSQGTGEYGYTF. The CDR3 bases are TGTGCCAGCAGCCAAGGGACAGGGGAATATGGCTACACCTTC.

The V and J genes are TRBV11-3 and TRBJ1-1; the D is unclear. Trimming stripped 1 base from V and 6 bases from J, with 6 bases between. CDR1 and CDR2 (germline): SGHNT, YENEEA. The CDR3 is 12 residues long. DNA for the CDR3: TGTGCCAGCAGCTTAGGCAGTGCTGAAGCTTTCTTT. Residues: CASSLGSAEAFF.

The table lists this clone with many counts. The chain combines TRBV4-2 with TRBJ1-6; TRBD1 agrees at 11 bases. This CDR3 region has 16 residues. V shed 0 bases and J 9 bases; nucleotides not matched to a gene: 4. Germline CDR1 is LGHNA and CDR2 is YNFKEQ. The CDR3 loop is CASSQDRGTGGSPLHF. The CDR3 DNA follows: TGTGCCAGCAGCCAAGATAGGGGGACAGGGGGTTCACCCCTCCACTTT.

The genes are TRBV19 and TRBJ2-7; 7 nucleotides line up with TRBD1. The CDR3 has 14 amino acids. The germline V gene has CDR1 LNHDA and CDR2 SQIVND (reference sequence). The ends lost 3 bases at V and 5 bases at J; junction bases unmatched: 7. Written as DNA, the CDR3 is TGTGCCAGTAGTATGTCTCCCAGGGGGAACGAGCAGTACTTC. Residues: CASSMSPRGNEQYF.

The chain employs TRBV6-4 and TRBJ2-7; unclear D gene. There are 13 residues in the CDR3. In germline, CDR1 is MRHNA, CDR2 SNTAGT. V was clipped by 9 bases and J by 5 bases, with 17 bases between them. This chain's CDR3 is CASLGGELDEQYF. In DNA, the CDR3 is TGTGCCAGTCTCGGCGGAGAGCTTGACGAGCAGTACTTC.

This rearrangement joins TRBV6-5 to TRBJ1-2, with D possibly TRBD1 on 6 matching bases. V was shortened by 7 bases and J by 8 bases, with 14 bases between the two germline ends. From germline, CDR1 is MNHEY and CDR2 SVGAGI. The CDR3 has 12 amino acids. The CDR3 sequence: CASKGETQGYTF. As DNA, the CDR3 is TGTGCCAGCAAGGGGGAAACGCAAGGCTACACCTTC.